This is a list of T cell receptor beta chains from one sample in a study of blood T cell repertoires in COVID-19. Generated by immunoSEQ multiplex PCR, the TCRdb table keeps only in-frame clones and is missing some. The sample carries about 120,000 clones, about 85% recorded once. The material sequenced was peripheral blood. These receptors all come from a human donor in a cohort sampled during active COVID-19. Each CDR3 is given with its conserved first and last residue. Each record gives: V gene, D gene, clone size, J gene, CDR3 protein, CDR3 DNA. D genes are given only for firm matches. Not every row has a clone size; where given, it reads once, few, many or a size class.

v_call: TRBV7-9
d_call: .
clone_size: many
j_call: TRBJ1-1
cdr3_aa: CASSWTENTEAFF
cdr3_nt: TGTGCCAGCAGCTGGACAGAGAACACTGAAGCTTTCTTT

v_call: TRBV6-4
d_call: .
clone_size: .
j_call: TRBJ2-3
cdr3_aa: CASSAGIGGTDTQYF
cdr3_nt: TGTGCCAGCAGTGCCGGGATTGGAGGCACAGATACGCAGTATTTT

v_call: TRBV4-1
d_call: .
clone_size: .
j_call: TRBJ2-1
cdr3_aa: CASSQAYNEQFF
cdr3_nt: TGCGCCAGCAGCCAAGCGTACAATGAGCAGTTCTTC

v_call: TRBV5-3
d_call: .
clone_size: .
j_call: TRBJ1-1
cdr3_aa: CARSSPQGDGTEAFF
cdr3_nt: TGTGCCAGAAGCTCCCCGCAGGGCGACGGCACTGAAGCTTTCTTT

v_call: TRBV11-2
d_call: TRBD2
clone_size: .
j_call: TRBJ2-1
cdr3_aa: CASSALTSGDYYNEQFF
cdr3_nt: TGTGCCAGCAGCGCACTAACTAGCGGGGATTACTACAATGAGCAGTTCTTC

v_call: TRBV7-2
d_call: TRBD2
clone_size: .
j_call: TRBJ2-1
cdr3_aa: CASSKAGGGNEQFF
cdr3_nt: TGTGCCAGCAGCAAGGCGGGGGGCGGAAATGAGCAGTTCTTC

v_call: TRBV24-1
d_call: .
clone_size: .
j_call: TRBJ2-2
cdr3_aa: CATSDLEFIGQSDTGELFF
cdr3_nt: TGTGCCACCAGTGATTTGGAGTTCATCGGACAGTCGGACACCGGGGAGCTGTTTTTT

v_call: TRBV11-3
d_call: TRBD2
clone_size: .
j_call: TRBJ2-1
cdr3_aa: CASSFEGGSSYNEQFF
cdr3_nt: TGTGCCAGCAGCTTTGAAGGCGGGAGCTCCTACAATGAGCAGTTCTTC

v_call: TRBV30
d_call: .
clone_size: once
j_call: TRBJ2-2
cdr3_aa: CAWQRETGELFF
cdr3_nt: TGTGCCTGGCAACGGGAGACCGGGGAGCTGTTTTTT

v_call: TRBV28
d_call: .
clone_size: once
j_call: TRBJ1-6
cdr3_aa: CASRKGQGMASPLHF
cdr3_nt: TGTGCCAGCAGAAAGGGGCAGGGCATGGCGTCACCCCTCCACTTT

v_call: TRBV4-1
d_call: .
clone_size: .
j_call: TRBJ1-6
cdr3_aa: CASSQDSRMRGLINSPLHF
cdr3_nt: TGCGCCAGCAGCCAAGATTCGCGTATGCGGGGGCTGATTAATTCACCCCTCCACTTT

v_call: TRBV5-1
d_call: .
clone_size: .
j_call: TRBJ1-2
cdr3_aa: CASTPHSGTNDGYTF
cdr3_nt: TGCGCCAGCACCCCACACTCCGGGACAAACGATGGCTACACCTTC

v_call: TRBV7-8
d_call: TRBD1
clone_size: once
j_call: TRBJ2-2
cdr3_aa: CASSPRTGRTGELFF
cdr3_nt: TGTGCCAGCAGCCCCAGGACAGGGCGGACCGGGGAGCTGTTTTTT

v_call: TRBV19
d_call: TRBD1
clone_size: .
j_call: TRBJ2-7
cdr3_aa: CASSPTKPGTGGYEQYF
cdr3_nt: TGTGCCAGTAGTCCAACAAAACCCGGGACAGGGGGTTACGAGCAGTACTTC

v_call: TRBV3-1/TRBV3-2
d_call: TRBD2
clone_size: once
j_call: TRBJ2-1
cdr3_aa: CASSLAGGTYNEQFF
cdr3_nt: TGTGCCAGCAGCCTAGCGGGAGGGACCTACAATGAGCAGTTCTTC

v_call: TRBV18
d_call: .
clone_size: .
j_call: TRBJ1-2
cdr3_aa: CASSHQFGPEVRDGYTF
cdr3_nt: TGTGCCAGCTCACATCAATTCGGACCGGAGGTGAGAGATGGCTACACCTTC

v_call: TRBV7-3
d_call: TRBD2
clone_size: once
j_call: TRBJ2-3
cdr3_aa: CASSFGGRSTDTQYF
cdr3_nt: TGTGCCAGCAGCTTTGGCGGGAGAAGCACAGATACGCAGTATTTT

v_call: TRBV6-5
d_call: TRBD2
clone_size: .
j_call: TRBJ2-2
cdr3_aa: CASSLTSGRAGELFF
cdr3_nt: TGTGCCAGCAGTCTGACTAGCGGGAGAGCCGGGGAGCTGTTTTTT

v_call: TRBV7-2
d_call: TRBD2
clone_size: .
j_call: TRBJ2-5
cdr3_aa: CASSRSGVRQETQYF
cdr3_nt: TGTGCCAGCAGCAGGAGCGGGGTACGTCAAGAGACCCAGTACTTC

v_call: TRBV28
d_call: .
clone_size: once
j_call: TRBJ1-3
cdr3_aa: CASSRYGGNSGNTIYF
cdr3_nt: TGTGCCAGCTCCCGGTATGGGGGCAACTCTGGAAACACCATATATTTT

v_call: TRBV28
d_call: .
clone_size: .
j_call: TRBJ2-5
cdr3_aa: CASSSGFYQETQYF
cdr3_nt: TGTGCCAGCAGTTCCGGGTTTTACCAAGAGACCCAGTACTTC

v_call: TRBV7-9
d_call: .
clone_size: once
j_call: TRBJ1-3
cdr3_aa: CASSFGTLSGNTIYF
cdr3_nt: TGTGCCAGCAGCTTTGGGACACTCTCTGGAAACACCATATATTTT

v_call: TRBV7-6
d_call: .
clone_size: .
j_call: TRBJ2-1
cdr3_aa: CASSPVWSPKINEQFF
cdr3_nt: TGTGCCAGCAGCCCAGTGTGGAGCCCAAAGATCAATGAGCAGTTCTTC

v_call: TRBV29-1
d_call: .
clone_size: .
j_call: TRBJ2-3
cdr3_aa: CSVEGGEDTQYF
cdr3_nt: TGCAGCGTTGAAGGGGGCGAAGATACGCAGTATTTT

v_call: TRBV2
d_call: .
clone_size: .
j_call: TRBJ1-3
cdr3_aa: CASSESQGNSGNTIYF
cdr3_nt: TGTGCCAGCAGTGAAAGCCAGGGAAACTCTGGAAACACCATATATTTT

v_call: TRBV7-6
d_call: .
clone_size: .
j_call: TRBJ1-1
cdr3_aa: CASSLDYQGSTEAFF
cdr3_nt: TGTGCCAGCAGCTTGGATTATCAGGGGTCCACTGAAGCTTTCTTT

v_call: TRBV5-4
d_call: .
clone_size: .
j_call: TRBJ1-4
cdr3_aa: CASSLSSVATNEKLFF
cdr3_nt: TGTGCCAGCAGCTTGAGTTCAGTTGCAACTAATGAAAAACTGTTTTTT

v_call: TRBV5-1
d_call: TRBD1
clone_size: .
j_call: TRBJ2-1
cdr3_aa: CASSLGGTGSNEQFF
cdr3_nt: TGCGCCAGCAGCTTGGGAGGGACAGGGTCAAATGAGCAGTTCTTC

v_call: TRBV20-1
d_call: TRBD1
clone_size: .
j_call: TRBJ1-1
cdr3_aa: CSARGQGGAFF
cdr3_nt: TGCAGTGCTAGAGGACAGGGTGGCGCTTTCTTT

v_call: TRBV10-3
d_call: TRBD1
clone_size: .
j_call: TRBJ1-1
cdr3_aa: CAITPDRMNTEAFF
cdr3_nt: TGTGCCATCACTCCGGACAGGATGAACACTGAAGCTTTCTTT

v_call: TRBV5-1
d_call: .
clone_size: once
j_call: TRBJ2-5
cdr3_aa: CASSQRDWRETQYF
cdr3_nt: TGCGCCAGCAGCCAACGGGACTGGAGAGAGACCCAGTACTTC

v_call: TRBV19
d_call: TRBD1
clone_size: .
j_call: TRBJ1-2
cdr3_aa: CASLRPRTGGNYGYTF
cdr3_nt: TGTGCCAGTCTACGGCCCCGGACAGGGGGGAACTATGGCTACACCTTC

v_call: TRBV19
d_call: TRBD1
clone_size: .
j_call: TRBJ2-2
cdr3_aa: CASSWGQGGVGELFF
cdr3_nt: TGTGCCAGTAGCTGGGGACAGGGAGGCGTCGGGGAGCTGTTTTTT

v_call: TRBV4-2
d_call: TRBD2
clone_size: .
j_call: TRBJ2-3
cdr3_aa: CASSRTLGGLAGEHTDTQYF
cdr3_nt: TGTGCCAGCAGCAGAACCTTGGGGGGACTAGCGGGGGAACACACAGATACGCAGTATTTT

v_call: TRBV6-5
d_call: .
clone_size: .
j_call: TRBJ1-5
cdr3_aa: CASSIRDNQPQHF
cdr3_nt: TGTGCCAGCAGTATCAGGGATAATCAGCCCCAGCATTTT

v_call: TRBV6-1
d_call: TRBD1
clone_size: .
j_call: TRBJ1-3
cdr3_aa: CASSEVLRRTGGADTIYF
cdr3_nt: TGTGCCAGCAGTGAGGTATTACGCCGTACAGGGGGCGCAGACACCATATATTTT

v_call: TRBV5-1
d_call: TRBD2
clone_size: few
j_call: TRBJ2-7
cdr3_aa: CASSVSLAGVPYEQYF
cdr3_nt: TGCGCCAGCAGCGTATCCCTAGCGGGGGTCCCCTACGAGCAGTACTTC

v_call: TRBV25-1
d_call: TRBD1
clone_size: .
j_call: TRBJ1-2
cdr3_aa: CASRPGTGGMSGYTF
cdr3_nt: TGTGCCAGCAGGCCAGGGACAGGGGGCATGAGTGGCTACACCTTC

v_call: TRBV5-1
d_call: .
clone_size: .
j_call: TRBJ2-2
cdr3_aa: CASSLSGTNTGELFF
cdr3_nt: TGCGCCAGCAGCTTGAGCGGAACGAACACCGGGGAGCTGTTTTTT

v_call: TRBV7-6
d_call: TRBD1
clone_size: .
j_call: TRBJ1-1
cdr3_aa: CASSLRQGGGNTEAFF
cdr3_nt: TGTGCCAGCAGCTTGCGACAGGGGGGTGGGAACACTGAAGCTTTCTTT

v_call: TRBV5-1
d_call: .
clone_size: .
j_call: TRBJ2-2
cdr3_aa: CASSPSAANTGELFF
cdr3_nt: TGCGCCAGCAGCCCCTCGGCGGCGAACACCGGGGAGCTGTTTTTT

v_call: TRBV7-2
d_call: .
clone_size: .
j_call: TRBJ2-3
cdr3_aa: CASSTRRATSTDTQYF
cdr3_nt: TGTGCCAGCAGCACCCGGAGGGCCACTAGCACAGATACGCAGTATTTT

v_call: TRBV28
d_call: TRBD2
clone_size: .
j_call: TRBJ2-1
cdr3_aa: CASGAGGPYNEQFF
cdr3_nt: TGTGCCAGCGGCGCGGGAGGACCCTACAATGAGCAGTTCTTC

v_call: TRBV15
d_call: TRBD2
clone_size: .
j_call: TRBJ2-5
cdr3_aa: CATSREVGRGAQETQYF
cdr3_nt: TGTGCCACCAGCAGAGAGGTTGGGCGGGGGGCCCAAGAGACCCAGTACTTC